This T cell receptor beta chain was sequenced for a study of blood T cell repertoires in COVID-19. Overall study: COVID-19 samples collected from the United States, Italy and Spain covered acute and convalescent phases.

Original processing methods: Estimation of nucleated cell counts was performed using reference gene primer amplification. Some clones are missing from TCRdb's copy, which holds only in-frame ones; the method was immunoSEQ multiplex PCR. V, J and clone size reflect that table, while D and trimming were determined from the DNA. Of 250,000 to 350,000 clones in the sample, about 90% were seen once. Trimming cost V 1 base and J 4 bases; bases outside gene matches: 4. This CDR3 has 15 amino acids. Per germline, CDR1 SGHTA and CDR2 FQGTGA. The V call is TRBV7-3, the J call TRBJ2-3, with TRBD2 matching over 8 bases. The source is a woman in her forties or fifties who had recovered from COVID-19. Material: peripheral blood. Written as DNA, the CDR3 is TGTGCCAGCAGCTTAAACGGGGGGGCCTCAGATACGCAGTATTTT. Amino acid sequence: CASSLNGGASDTQYF.